This is a list of T cell receptor beta chains from one sample in a study of blood T cell repertoires in COVID-19. Profiling relied on immunoSEQ multiplex PCR, and the TCRdb table lists in-frame clones only, not all of them. Altogether some 340,000 clones are present, about 90% being singletons, with the ten largest covering 5.3%. The material sequenced was PBMCs or T cells enriched from blood (not recorded which). Every receptor here comes from a woman in her 30s who had recovered from COVID-19. Each CDR3 is given with its conserved first and last residue. Fields, in order: J gene, V gene, D gene, clone size, CDR3 DNA, CDR3 protein. A D gene is named only where the DNA matches it firmly. Clone size is not always given. Where it is, it says once, few, many or a class for expanded clones.

J: TRBJ2-5; V: TRBV12-3/TRBV12-4; D: NA; size: NA; DNA: TGTGCCAGCAGTTTAGTCAGCGCAGAGACCCAGTACTTC; CDR3: CASSLVSAETQYF
J: TRBJ1-5; V: TRBV7-8; D: NA; size: NA; DNA: TGTGCCAGCAGCCCAACGACAGGCGCTAGCAATCAGCCCCAGCATTTT; CDR3: CASSPTTGASNQPQHF
J: TRBJ1-1; V: TRBV11-2; D: TRBD1; size: NA; DNA: TGTGCCAGCAGCAGAGGACAGGGGAAGAGTGACACTGAAGCTTTCTTT; CDR3: CASSRGQGKSDTEAFF
J: TRBJ1-3; V: TRBV9; D: NA; size: once; DNA: TGTGCCAGCAGCCTCGGCGGCTCTGGAAACACCATATATTTT; CDR3: CASSLGGSGNTIYF
J: TRBJ2-5; V: TRBV5-1; D: NA; size: NA; DNA: TGCGCCAGCAGCCTACCCCGGGGAAAAGAGACCCAGTACTTC; CDR3: CASSLPRGKETQYF
J: TRBJ2-1; V: TRBV5-6; D: NA; size: NA; DNA: TGTGCCAGCAGTCGGAGAGACGAGCAGTTCTTC; CDR3: CASSRRDEQFF
J: TRBJ1-1; V: TRBV5-5; D: NA; size: NA; DNA: TGTGCCAGCAGCTTCCTCCCGAACACTGAAGCTTTCTTT; CDR3: CASSFLPNTEAFF
J: TRBJ1-4; V: TRBV6-5; D: NA; size: NA; DNA: TGTGCCAGCAGTTCATTGGGAGCCGCGGCTAATGAAAAACTGTTTTTT; CDR3: CASSSLGAAANEKLFF
J: TRBJ1-1; V: TRBV19; D: NA; size: NA; DNA: TGTGCCAGTAGTATTGTGGTTGAGCGGAACACTGAAGCTTTCTTT; CDR3: CASSIVVERNTEAFF
J: TRBJ1-1; V: TRBV12-3/TRBV12-4; D: NA; size: NA; DNA: TGTGCCAGCAGTTTTAGCGGGGGGGAAGCTTTCTTT; CDR3: CASSFSGGEAFF
J: TRBJ1-2; V: TRBV19; D: TRBD1; size: NA; DNA: TGTGCCTCCAGAGACTTGGGACAGGGGGACTATGGCTACACCTTC; CDR3: CASRDLGQGDYGYTF
J: TRBJ1-3; V: TRBV7-2; D: TRBD1; size: NA; DNA: TGTGCCAGCAGCTTAAGGCAGGGGGGCTCCATATATTTT; CDR3: CASSLRQGGSIYF
J: TRBJ1-1; V: TRBV5-6; D: NA; size: NA; DNA: TGTGCCAGCAGCCGTCTCGTCTTCCTAGGAGTAAACACTGAAGCTTTCTTT; CDR3: CASSRLVFLGVNTEAFF
J: TRBJ2-1; V: TRBV11-2; D: NA; size: NA; DNA: TGTGCCAGCAGCTCTGGACACGGTGGTTTCTACAGTGAGCAGTTCTTC; CDR3: CASSSGHGGFYSEQFF
J: TRBJ2-5; V: TRBV20-1; D: TRBD2; size: once; DNA: TGCAGTGCTAGTGCACTAGCGGGGGCAGAGACCCAGTACTTC; CDR3: CSASALAGAETQYF
J: TRBJ1-3; V: TRBV18; D: NA; size: NA; DNA: TGTGCCAGCTCACAATTTTTTACAGGGAGCTCTGGAAACACCATATATTTT; CDR3: CASSQFFTGSSGNTIYF
J: TRBJ2-5; V: TRBV4-2; D: NA; size: NA; DNA: TGTGCCAGCAGCCAATCGGGTAGCGCGAGTGAAAGAGAGACCCAGTACTTC; CDR3: CASSQSGSASERETQYF
J: TRBJ1-2; V: TRBV20-1; D: NA; size: NA; DNA: TGCAGTGCTAGAGAGGGGGGTGGCTACACCTTC; CDR3: CSAREGGGYTF
J: TRBJ2-7; V: TRBV9; D: TRBD2; size: NA; DNA: TGTGCCAGCAGCGTAGCTGTCGGGGGGGGATCTCAGCAGTACTTC; CDR3: CASSVAVGGGSQQYF
J: TRBJ1-4; V: TRBV20-1; D: NA; size: few; DNA: TGCAGTGCTAGAGATCTCGAAAAACTGTTTTTT; CDR3: CSARDLEKLFF
J: TRBJ2-3; V: TRBV2; D: NA; size: NA; DNA: TGTGCCAGCAGTGAACGGCGGTATACGCAGTATTTT; CDR3: CASSERRYTQYF
J: TRBJ2-5; V: TRBV3-1/TRBV3-2; D: TRBD1; size: NA; DNA: TGTGCCAGCAGCCAAGTTCCCGGGACAGGGGGTAAAGAGACCCAGTACTTC; CDR3: CASSQVPGTGGKETQYF
J: TRBJ2-7; V: TRBV20-1; D: NA; size: NA; DNA: TGCAGTGCTATTTTCCTTCGGGAGCAGTACTTC; CDR3: CSAIFLREQYF
J: TRBJ1-2; V: TRBV7-9; D: TRBD1; size: once; DNA: TGTGCCAGCAGCCCTACAGGGGTGGACTATGGCTACACCTTC; CDR3: CASSPTGVDYGYTF
J: TRBJ1-5; V: TRBV5-6; D: NA; size: NA; DNA: TGTGCCAGCAGCGCAGGGGCTTCTAATCAGCCCCAGCATTTT; CDR3: CASSAGASNQPQHF
J: TRBJ2-2; V: TRBV5-6; D: NA; size: once; DNA: TGTGCCAGCAGCTCCATCAGGGAGAACACCGGGGAGCTGTTTTTT; CDR3: CASSSIRENTGELFF
J: TRBJ2-5; V: TRBV4-1; D: NA; size: NA; DNA: TGCGCCGTCAGTGGGGGCTGGGGAGAGACCCAGTACTTC; CDR3: CAVSGGWGETQYF
J: TRBJ1-1; V: TRBV6-5; D: TRBD1; size: NA; DNA: TGTGCCAGCAGACGGACAGGCCTTACTGAAGCTTTCTTT; CDR3: CASRRTGLTEAFF
J: TRBJ2-1; V: TRBV4-3; D: NA; size: NA; DNA: TGCGCCAGCAGCCAGGGAGGACGTCCGGAGCAGTTCTTC; CDR3: CASSQGGRPEQFF
J: TRBJ1-6; V: TRBV25-1; D: TRBD1; size: NA; DNA: TGTGCCAGCAGTAAACAGGGGTCCTATAATTCACCCCTCCACTTT; CDR3: CASSKQGSYNSPLHF
J: TRBJ1-6; V: TRBV5-1; D: NA; size: NA; DNA: TGCGCCAGCAGCTTGGTTGGGGAGGGGTCACCCCTCCACTTT; CDR3: CASSLVGEGSPLHF
J: TRBJ1-5; V: TRBV7-8; D: NA; size: NA; DNA: TGTGCCAGCAGCTTAGGGAGGGCCGCGGGGCAGCCCCAGCATTTT; CDR3: CASSLGRAAGQPQHF
J: TRBJ2-5; V: TRBV5-4; D: TRBD2; size: NA; DNA: TGTGCCAGCAGCTTCGCGGGGGGGCTTCGGGAGACCCAGTACTTC; CDR3: CASSFAGGLRETQYF
J: TRBJ1-2; V: TRBV9; D: NA; size: NA; DNA: TGTGCCAGCAGGACAGGTGACCTCTATGGCTACACCTTC; CDR3: CASRTGDLYGYTF
J: TRBJ1-5; V: TRBV27; D: NA; size: once; DNA: TGTGCCAGCAGTCCCACGGGGAGCTATCAGCCCCAGCATTTT; CDR3: CASSPTGSYQPQHF
J: TRBJ1-2; V: TRBV7-9; D: NA; size: NA; DNA: TGTGCCAGCAGCAAAACCCCGGTGTGGGGGCCCGAGGGCTACACCTTC; CDR3: CASSKTPVWGPEGYTF
J: TRBJ1-4; V: TRBV2; D: NA; size: NA; DNA: TGTGCCAGCAGTGAAGTTCCCCCGGAGGTGGAAAAACTGTTTTTT; CDR3: CASSEVPPEVEKLFF
J: TRBJ1-4; V: TRBV19; D: TRBD1; size: NA; DNA: TGTGCCAGTAGTATCAGGGGGCGTGATGAAAAACTGTTTTTT; CDR3: CASSIRGRDEKLFF
J: TRBJ1-1; V: TRBV5-1; D: NA; size: few; DNA: TGCGCCAGCAGCTTGGTAGGGGACACTGAAGCTTTCTTT; CDR3: CASSLVGDTEAFF
J: TRBJ1-2; V: TRBV19; D: TRBD1; size: NA; DNA: TGTGCCAGTAGGCCGGACAGGGGGGCCTTCTATGGCTACACCTTC; CDR3: CASRPDRGAFYGYTF